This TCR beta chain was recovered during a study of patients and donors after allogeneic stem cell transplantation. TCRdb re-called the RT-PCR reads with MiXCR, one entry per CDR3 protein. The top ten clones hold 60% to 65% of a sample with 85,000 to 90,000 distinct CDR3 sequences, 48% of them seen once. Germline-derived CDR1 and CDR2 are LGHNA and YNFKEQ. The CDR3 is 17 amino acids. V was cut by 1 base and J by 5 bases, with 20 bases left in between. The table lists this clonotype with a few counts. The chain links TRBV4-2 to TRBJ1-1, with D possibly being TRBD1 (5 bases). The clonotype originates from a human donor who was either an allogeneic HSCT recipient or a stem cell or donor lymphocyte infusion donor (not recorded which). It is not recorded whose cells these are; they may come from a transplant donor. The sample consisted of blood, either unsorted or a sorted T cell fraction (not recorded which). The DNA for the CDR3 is TGTGCCAGCAGCCAAGGCCGGGACTCTATATGGTATACTGAAGCTTTCTTT. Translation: CASSQGRDSIWYTEAFF.